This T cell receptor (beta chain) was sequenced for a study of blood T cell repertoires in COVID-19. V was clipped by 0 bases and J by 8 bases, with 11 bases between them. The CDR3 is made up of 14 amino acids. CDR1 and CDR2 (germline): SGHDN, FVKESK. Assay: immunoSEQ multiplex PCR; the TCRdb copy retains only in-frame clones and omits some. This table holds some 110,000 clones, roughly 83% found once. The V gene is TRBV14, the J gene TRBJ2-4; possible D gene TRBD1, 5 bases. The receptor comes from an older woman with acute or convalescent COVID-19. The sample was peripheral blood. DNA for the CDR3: TGTGCCAGCAGCCAAGATGCAGGGTCCCACATTCAGTACTTC. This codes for CASSQDAGSHIQYF.